A single sample gave rise to the 27 T cell receptor beta chains below, sequenced in a study of blood T cell repertoires in COVID-19. This table comes from immunoSEQ multiplex PCR, and its TCRdb copy is limited to in-frame clones, with some not included. Of around 170,000 clones in the sample, approximately 80% were seen once. Specimen: peripheral blood. Receptors were obtained from a woman at least 80 years old with acute or convalescent COVID-19.

CDR3 sequence (DNA): TGTGCCAGCAGGGGGCGGACAGGCAATGAGCAGTTCTTC. Amino acids: CASRGRTGNEQFF. V gene TRBV2 combines with J gene TRBJ2-1; 7 positions match TRBD1. The CDR3 runs to 13 residues. V was pared by 6 bases and J by 6 bases, with 5 bases of the junction left unmatched. CDR1 and CDR2 (germline): SNHLY, FYNNEI.

This rearrangement joins TRBV5-1 to TRBJ1-2; possibly TRBD1 for D (5 bases). The V gene's germline CDR1 is SGHRS and CDR2 YFSETQ. The CDR3 is made up of 14 amino acids. Trimming cost V 0 bases and J 4 bases, with 10 bases left between them. The CDR3 sequence is CASSLAGTPYGYTF. In nucleotides, the CDR3 is TGCGCCAGCAGCTTGGCCGGGACTCCCTATGGCTACACCTTC.

V and J are TRBV11-3 and TRBJ2-1; D is perhaps TRBD2 (6 bases). Looked up from germline, CDR1 is SGHNT and CDR2 is YENEEA. There are 15 residues in the CDR3. V shed 1 base and J shed 7 bases, with 14 bases lying between them. Written as DNA, the CDR3 is TGTGCCAGCAGCTTAGGGGGGGAGTCGAGGAATGAGCAGTTCTTC. It translates to CASSLGGESRNEQFF. Full variable domain (remainder filled in from reference TRBV11-3 and TRBJ2-1): EAGVVQSPRYKIIEKKQPVAFWCNPISGHNTLYWYLQNLGQGPELLIRYENEEAVDDSQLPKDRFSAERLKGVDSTLKIQPAELGDSAVYLCASSLGGESRNEQFFGPGTRLTVL.

The rearrangement uses TRBV30 and TRBJ2-7; D possibly corresponds to TRBD2 (7 bases). V shed 3 bases and J shed 12 bases, with 18 bases lying between them. CDR1 is GTSNPN, CDR2 SVGIG, per germline (reference sequence). The CDR3 has 12 amino acids. CDR3: CAWRIGGAAWYF. The CDR3 coding sequence is TGTGCCTGGAGGATAGGGGGGGCGGCTTGGTACTTC. The variable domain in full, completed from reference TRBV30 and TRBJ2-7, reads SQTIHQWPATLVQPVGSPLSLECTVEGTSNPNLYWYRQAAGRGLQLLFYSVGIGQISSEVPQNLSASRPQDRQFILSSKKLLLSDSGFYLCAWRIGGAAWYFGPGTRLTVT.

This clone appeared many times. This chain joins TRBV27 and TRBJ2-1; 8 bases match TRBD2. The germline CDR1 and CDR2 sequences are MNHEY and SMNVEV (reference sequence). The CDR3 spans 16 residues. V lost 4 bases, J lost 1 base, and 6 bases stayed unmatched. The CDR3 here is CASSSLREGSYNEQFF. The CDR3 DNA reads as TGTGCCAGCAGTTCTTTACGGGAGGGGTCCTACAATGAGCAGTTCTTC.

The chain couples TRBV7-9 to TRBJ1-1, with D maybe TRBD1 (5 bases). The length of the CDR3 is 15 residues. V lost 5 bases and J lost 5, with 18 bases in between. Germline assignment: CDR1 SEHNR and CDR2 FQNEAQ (reference sequence). CDR3 bases: TGTGCCAGCAGCCCCAACCACGGGGGGGGAACTGAAGCTTTCTTT. Its translation: CASSPNHGGGTEAFF.

The genes are TRBV12-3 or TRBV12-4 and TRBJ1-1, with D unclear. This CDR3 comprises 11 residues. Trimming took 8 bases from V and 2 from J, leaving 6 bases between them. The CDR3 bases are TGTGCCAGCCAGTTAAACACTGAAGCTTTCTTT. Amino acids: CASQLNTEAFF.

This clone was seen a few times. The rearrangement joins TRBV19 to TRBJ1-2; 11 positions agree with TRBD1. The CDR3 totals 18 residues. Germline V lookup: CDR1 LNHDA, CDR2 SQIVND (reference sequence). Trimming took 7 bases from V and 4 from J; bases not matched to a gene: 17. The CDR3 reads CASKRGRDRGSSSYGYTF. The CDR3 DNA reads TGTGCCAGTAAGAGGGGCCGGGACAGGGGGTCATCTTCCTATGGCTACACCTTC.

This sequence joins TRBV18 and TRBJ2-1, with 10 bases that match TRBD2. This CDR3 spans 18 amino acids. CDR1 and CDR2 from the germline V gene are KGHSH and LQKENI. The J segment lost 2 bases and the V segment lost 3 bases, leaving 10 bases of the junction unmatched. For the CDR3, the DNA is TGTGCCAGCTCACCCTCCACCCTACTAGCGGGGACCTACAATGAGCAGTTCTTC. This sequence encodes CASSPSTLLAGTYNEQFF. Supplemented by reference TRBV18 and TRBJ2-1, the full variable domain reads NAGVMQNPRHLVRRRGQEARLRCSPMKGHSHVYWYRQLPEEGLKFMVYLQKENIIDESGMPKERFSAEFPKEGPSILRIQQVVRGDSAAYFCASSPSTLLAGTYNEQFFGPGTRLTVL.

The chain has TRBV20-1 and TRBJ2-7, with TRBD2 matching over 7 bases. V shed 3 bases, J shed 9 bases, and the junction held 5 bases outside the gene matches. The length of the CDR3 is 11 residues. Germline assignment: CDR1 DFQATT and CDR2 SNEGSKA (reference sequence). CDR3: CSASKGGGQYF. The CDR3 region has the DNA TGCAGTGCTAGTAAGGGCGGGGGGCAGTACTTC.

The chain combines TRBV5-4 with TRBJ2-5; TRBD2 aligns across 12 bases. The V segment lost 4 bases and the J segment 4 bases; nucleotides outside the gene matches: 11. Germline V gene lookup returns CDR1 SGHNT and CDR2 YYREEE (reference sequence). CDR3 length: 17 residues. For the CDR3, the DNA is TGTGCCAGCAGCCCGGGCGGGACTAGCGGGCGGGGAGAGACCCAGTACTTC. Protein sequence: CASSPGGTSGRGETQYF.

The gene calls are TRBV12-5 and TRBJ2-7; perhaps TRBD1 as D (6 bases). Deletions cut 6 bases from V and 6 bases from J, with 12 bases between. This CDR3 is built from 12 residues. Germline loops: CDR1 LGHNT, CDR2 FRNRAP. CDR3 DNA: TGTGCTAGTGGAACAGGGAGTCGCGAGCAGTACTTC. As protein: CASGTGSREQYF.

The chain is built from TRBV2 and TRBJ2-5, with D tentatively TRBD1 (6 bases). The CDR3 runs to 13 residues. Trimming removed 6 bases at V and 5 bases at J, with 13 bases between. Germline V gives CDR1 SNHLY, CDR2 FYNNEI. CDR3 nucleotide sequence: TGTGCCAGCAGATACAGGGCTCAGGAGACCCAGTACTTC. Protein: CASRYRAQETQYF.

This rearrangement joins TRBV29-1 to TRBJ1-2, with a tentative D call TRBD1 (5 bases). Trimming removed 2 bases from V and 8 bases from J, with 9 bases in between. Germline CDR1 is SQVTM and CDR2 is ANQGSEA. The CDR3 is 11 residues long. DNA for the CDR3: TGCAGCGTTGAAAAGGGGTGGGGCTACACCTTC. It codes for CSVEKGWGYTF.

The chain is built from TRBV4-2 and TRBJ2-3; TRBD2 matches at 8 bases. The CDR3 spans 16 residues. CDR1 is LGHNA and CDR2 is YNFKEQ in the germline V gene. V shed 4 bases and J 0 bases; nucleotides not matched to a gene: 6. The CDR3 DNA sequence: TGTGCCAGCAGCCCTGGACTAGCAACTAGCACAGATACGCAGTATTTT. Encoded protein: CASSPGLATSTDTQYF.

This clone has just one count. V is TRBV27 and J is TRBJ1-5; D remains unclear. This CDR3 spans 17 amino acids. The V and J ends lost 4 bases and 0 bases respectively, with 16 bases between them. Germline V lookup: CDR1 MNHEY, CDR2 SMNVEV (reference sequence). The CDR3 is CASSSSHGLPSNQPQHF. CDR3 bases: TGTGCCAGCAGTTCCTCACACGGACTCCCTAGCAATCAGCCCCAGCATTTT.

There are a few counts of this clone. CDR3 in DNA: TGTGCCAGCAGCCGAGGCTCCTACGAGCAGTACTTC. Translating gives CASSRGSYEQYF. The chain joins TRBV11-3 to TRBJ2-7; the D is unclear. Trimming left V 5 bases short and J 0 bases short, with 5 bases between. CDR3 length: 12 residues. CDR1 and CDR2 (germline): SGHNT, YENEEA. The variable domain in full, completed from reference TRBV11-3 and TRBJ2-7, reads EAGVVQSPRYKIIEKKQPVAFWCNPISGHNTLYWYLQNLGQGPELLIRYENEEAVDDSQLPKDRFSAERLKGVDSTLKIQPAELGDSAVYLCASSRGSYEQYFGPGTRLTVT.

This clone was counted between two and nine times. This chain uses TRBV6-6 with TRBJ2-2, with 8 bases identical to TRBD2. Per germline, CDR1 MNHNY and CDR2 SVGAGI (reference sequence). The CDR3 runs to 17 residues. After removal of 5 bases from V and 6 bases from J, the junction contained 14 bases not matched to a gene. CDR3 protein: CASSPSAGVVSAGELFF. In DNA form, the CDR3 reads TGTGCCAGCAGTCCTTCAGCGGGGGTCGTTAGCGCCGGGGAGCTGTTTTTT.

The V call is TRBV7-9, the J call TRBJ2-7; 9 nucleotides line up with TRBD1. Losses at the gene ends were 4 bases for V and 4 bases for J; bases not matched to a gene: 11. The CDR3 spans 16 residues. Germline CDR1 and CDR2: SEHNR and FQNEAQ (reference sequence). In DNA, the CDR3 is TGTGCCAGCAGCTATTGGGGACAGGGCGTAAAATACGAGCAGTACTTC. It translates to CASSYWGQGVKYEQYF.

In DNA, the CDR3 is TGTGCCAGTAGTATAGGTGGCCCAATCACCGGGGAGCTGTTTTTT. Protein: CASSIGGPITGELFF. V and J are TRBV19 and TRBJ2-2; no clear D. V dropped 1 base and J dropped 4 bases, with 10 bases sitting between them. The CDR3 covers 15 residues. CDR1 is LNHDA and CDR2 is SQIVND in the germline V gene (reference sequence).

This rearrangement joins TRBV18 to TRBJ2-5; no reliable D call. The V gene's germline CDR1 is KGHSH and CDR2 LQKENI. This CDR3 has 11 amino acids. V dropped 6 bases and J dropped 5 bases, with 7 bases sitting between them. Written as DNA, the CDR3 is TGTGCCAGCTCCGCCGAGGAGACCCAGTACTTC. This codes for CASSAEETQYF.

The chain joins TRBV3-1 (or the pseudogene TRBV3-2) to TRBJ2-3; TRBD1 matches 8 bases. In germline, CDR1 is LGHDT, CDR2 YNNKEL (reference sequence). The CDR3 has 16 amino acids. The trim removed 4 bases at V and 0 bases at J, leaving 6 bases unmatched. For the CDR3, the DNA is TGTGCCAGCAGCCGCCTCGGGACAGGTAGCACAGATACGCAGTATTTT. Protein sequence: CASSRLGTGSTDTQYF.

This clone has a handful of counts. DNA of the CDR3: TGCGCCAGCAGCTTGAGAGGGGCGCGGGGCACTGAAGCTTTCTTT. Its translation: CASSLRGARGTEAFF. This sequence joins TRBV5-1 and TRBJ1-1; TRBD1 might be the D (5 bases). Trimming pared 1 base from V and 4 bases from J, leaving 14 bases between. Germline CDR1 SGHRS, CDR2 YFSETQ. The length of the CDR3 is 15 residues.

The chain carries TRBV7-2 and TRBJ2-7, with 7 nucleotides matching TRBD1. This CDR3 is built from 13 residues. Germline loops: CDR1 SGHTA, CDR2 FQGNSA. Losses at the gene ends were 2 bases for V and 6 bases for J; bases not matched to a gene: 4. The CDR3 region is CASSLKAGGEQYF. CDR3 coding DNA: TGTGCCAGCAGCTTAAAGGCAGGGGGCGAGCAGTACTTC.

V is TRBV6-5 and J is TRBJ2-3; maybe TRBD2 (5 bases). Germline V gene lookup returns CDR1 MNHEY and CDR2 SVGAGI. The CDR3 sequence is 15 residues long. V shed 5 bases and J shed 5 bases, with 17 bases lying between them. The CDR3 spells CASSTPSRRKDTQYF. The CDR3 DNA reads as TGTGCCAGCAGTACCCCGAGTAGGAGGAAAGATACGCAGTATTTT.

V usage is TRBV7-9 and J usage is TRBJ1-5, with 8 bases lining up with TRBD1. V gave up 3 bases and J gave up 5 bases; unmatched junction bases: 9. The CDR3 is made up of 16 amino acids. The germline CDR1 and CDR2 sequences are SEHNR and FQNEAQ (reference sequence). The CDR3 here is CASSLGGTGDHQPQHF. The CDR3 DNA reads as TGTGCCAGCAGCTTGGGCGGGACAGGTGATCATCAGCCCCAGCATTTT.

This chain uses TRBV30 with TRBJ2-3; D not certain. Germline CDR1 reads GTSNPN; CDR2 reads SVGIG (reference sequence). CDR3 length: 18 residues. Trimming pared 0 bases from V and 0 bases from J, leaving 19 bases between. The CDR3 coding sequence is TGTGCCTGGAGTGTCTCTACCCTACTTGGAGTTAGCACAGATACGCAGTATTTT. It is translated as CAWSVSTLLGVSTDTQYF.